One sample yielded the 4 T cell receptor beta chains listed below, sequenced in a study of T-cell memory formation after mild COVID-19. MiXCR was run by TCRdb on the 5' RACE reads, yielding one entry per CDR3 protein. The sample lists under 600,000 distinct CDR3 sequences, roughly a fifth occurring once. The sequencing sample was made of PBMCs or a T cell subset sorted from them (not recorded which). The receptors were sampled from an adult woman who had mild COVID-19 (a few samples of this study predate the infection). Cell type and time point are not known.

V gene TRBV7-9 combines with J gene TRBJ1-3; tentative D call: TRBD1 (6 bases). V was pared by 5 bases and J by 0 bases, with 11 bases between. The CDR3 runs to 15 residues. Germline assignment: CDR1 SEHNR and CDR2 FQNEAQ (reference sequence). CDR3 in amino acids: CASSKGGSSGNTIYF. In nucleotides, the CDR3 is TGTGCCAGCAGCAAAGGGGGGAGCTCTGGAAACACCATATATTTT. The variable domain in full, completed from reference TRBV7-9 and TRBJ1-3, reads DTGVSQNPRHKITKRGQNVTFRCDPISEHNRLYWYRQTLGQGPEFLTYFQNEAQLEKSRLLSDRFSAERPKGSFSTLEIQRTEQGDSAMYLCASSKGGSSGNTIYFGEGSWLTVV.

This clonotype was picked up a small number of times. The gene calls are TRBV27 and TRBJ2-1; 16 nucleotides agree with TRBD2. The CDR3 is 19 residues long. J was trimmed by 8 bases and V by 3 bases; bases with no gene match: 13. CDR1 MNHEY and CDR2 SMNVEV come from the germline V gene (reference sequence). CDR3 region: CASSFFPPGLAGGNDEQFF. In nucleotides, the CDR3 is TGTGCCAGCAGTTTTTTTCCGCCGGGACTAGCGGGGGGGAACGATGAGCAGTTCTTC.

In this sample, this clonotype turned up a few times. This chain connects TRBV29-1 to TRBJ2-7, with unresolved D. The CDR3 runs 14 residues. Germline CDR1 is SQVTM and CDR2 is ANQGSEA. V lost 7 bases and J 0 bases, leaving 16 bases between the germline ends. The CDR3 bases are TGCAGCGGGTCCTCTGGCGTTGGCTCCTACGAGCAGTACTTC. Its protein product is CSGSSGVGSYEQYF.

This clonotype was found a few times. CDR3 residues: CASSPEWSGELFF. The CDR3 DNA is TGCGCCAGCAGCCCCGAGTGGAGCGGGGAGCTGTTTTTT. The V gene is TRBV5-1, the J gene TRBJ2-2; unclear D gene. CDR1 SGHRS and CDR2 YFSETQ come from the germline V gene. Between the trimmed V and J ends, which lost 4 bases and 7 bases, there was a span of 11 bases. The CDR3 contains 13 residues.